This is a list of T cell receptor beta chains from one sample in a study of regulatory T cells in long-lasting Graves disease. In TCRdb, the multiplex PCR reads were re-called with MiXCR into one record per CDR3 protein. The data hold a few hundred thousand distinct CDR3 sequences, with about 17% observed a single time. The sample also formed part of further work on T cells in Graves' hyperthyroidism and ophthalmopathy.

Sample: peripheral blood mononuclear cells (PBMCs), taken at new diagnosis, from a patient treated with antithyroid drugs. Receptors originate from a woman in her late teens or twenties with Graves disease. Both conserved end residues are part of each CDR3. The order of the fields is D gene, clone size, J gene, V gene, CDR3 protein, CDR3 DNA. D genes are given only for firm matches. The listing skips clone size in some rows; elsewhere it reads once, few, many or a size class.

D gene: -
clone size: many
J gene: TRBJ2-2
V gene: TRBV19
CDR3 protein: CATSVSNTGELFF
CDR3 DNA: TGTGCTACCAGCGTATCGAACACCGGGGAGCTGTTTTTT

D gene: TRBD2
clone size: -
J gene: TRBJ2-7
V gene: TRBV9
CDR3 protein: CASSVGTSGSFYEQYF
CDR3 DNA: TGTGCCAGCAGCGTAGGGACTAGCGGGAGCTTCTACGAGCAGTACTTC

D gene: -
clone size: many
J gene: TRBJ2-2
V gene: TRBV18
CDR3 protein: CASSAISPLNTGELFF
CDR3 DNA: TGTGCCAGCTCGGCTATTTCGCCTCTGAACACCGGGGAGCTGTTTTTT

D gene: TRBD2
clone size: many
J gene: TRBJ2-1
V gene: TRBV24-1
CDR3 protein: CATSDPLAGGINEQFF
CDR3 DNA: TGTGCCACCAGCGACCCACTAGCGGGAGGGATCAATGAGCAGTTCTTC

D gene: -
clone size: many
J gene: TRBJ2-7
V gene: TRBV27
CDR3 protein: CASSFFRALAHRYEQYF
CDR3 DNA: TGTGCCAGCAGTTTTTTTAGGGCTTTAGCCCATAGGTACGAGCAGTACTTC

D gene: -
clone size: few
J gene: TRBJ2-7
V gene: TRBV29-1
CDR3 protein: CSGKGDFFPYEQYF
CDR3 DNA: TGCAGCGGAAAAGGGGACTTCTTCCCCTACGAGCAGTACTTC

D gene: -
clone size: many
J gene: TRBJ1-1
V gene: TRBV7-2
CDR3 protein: CASSHEDSPNTEAFF
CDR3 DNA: TGTGCCAGCAGCCACGAGGACAGCCCGAACACTGAAGCTTTCTTT

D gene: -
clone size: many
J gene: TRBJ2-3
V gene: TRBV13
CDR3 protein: CASSLLGVADTQYF
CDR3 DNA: TGTGCCAGCAGCCTCTTAGGTGTCGCAGATACGCAGTATTTT

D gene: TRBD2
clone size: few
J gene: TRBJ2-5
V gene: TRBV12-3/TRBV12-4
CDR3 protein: CASSAIAGGETQYF
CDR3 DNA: TGTGCCAGCAGCGCCATAGCGGGAGGAGAGACCCAGTACTTC

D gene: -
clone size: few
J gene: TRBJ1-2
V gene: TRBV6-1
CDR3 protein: CASRTGTNYGYTF
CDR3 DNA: TGTGCCAGCAGAACCGGCACCAACTATGGCTACACCTTC

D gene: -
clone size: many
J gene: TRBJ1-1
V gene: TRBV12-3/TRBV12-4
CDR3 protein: CASSLNRVNTEAFF
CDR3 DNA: TGTGCCAGCAGCCTCAACAGGGTGAACACTGAAGCTTTCTTT

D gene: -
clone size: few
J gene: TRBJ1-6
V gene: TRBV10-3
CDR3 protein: CAIKIGQSNSPLHF
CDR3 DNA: TGTGCCATCAAAATTGGACAATCCAATTCACCCCTCCACTTT

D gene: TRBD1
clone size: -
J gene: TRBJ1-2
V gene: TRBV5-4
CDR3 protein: CASSRPGTENYGYTF
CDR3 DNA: TGTGCCAGCAGTCGGCCTGGGACAGAGAACTATGGCTACACCTTC

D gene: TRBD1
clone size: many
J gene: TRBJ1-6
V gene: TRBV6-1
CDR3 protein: CASSPWGDRDSPLHF
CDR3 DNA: TGTGCCAGCAGCCCCTGGGGCGACAGGGATTCACCCCTCCACTTT

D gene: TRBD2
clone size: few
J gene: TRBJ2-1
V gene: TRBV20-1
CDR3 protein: CSAYTGTSGNEQFF
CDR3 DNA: TGCAGTGCTTATACCGGGACTAGCGGCAATGAGCAGTTCTTC

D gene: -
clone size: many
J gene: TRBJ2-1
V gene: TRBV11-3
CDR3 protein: CASSPYDGGSSYNEQFF
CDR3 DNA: TGTGCCAGCAGCCCCTATGACGGGGGAAGCTCCTACAATGAGCAGTTCTTC

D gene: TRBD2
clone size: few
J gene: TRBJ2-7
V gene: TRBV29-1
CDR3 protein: CSVEDQGTSGRNEQYF
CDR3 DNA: TGCAGCGTTGAAGATCAAGGGACTAGCGGGAGAAACGAGCAGTACTTC

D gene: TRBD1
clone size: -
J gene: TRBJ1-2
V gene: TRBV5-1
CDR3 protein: CASSSQEGQVYGHTF
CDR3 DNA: TGCGCCAGCAGCTCCCAAGAGGGACAGGTTTATGGCCACACCTTC

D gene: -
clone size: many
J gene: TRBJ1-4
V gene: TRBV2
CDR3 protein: CAMHRESNEKLFF
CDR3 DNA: TGTGCCATGCACAGGGAATCTAATGAAAAACTGTTTTTT

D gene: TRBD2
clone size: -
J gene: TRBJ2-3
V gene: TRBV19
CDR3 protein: CASSNPILAGADTQYF
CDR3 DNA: TGTGCCAGTAGTAACCCAATACTAGCGGGGGCAGATACGCAGTATTTT

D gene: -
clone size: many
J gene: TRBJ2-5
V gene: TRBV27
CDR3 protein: CASSFSVTGETQYF
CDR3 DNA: TGTGCCAGCAGTTTTTCGGTTACGGGGGAGACCCAGTACTTC

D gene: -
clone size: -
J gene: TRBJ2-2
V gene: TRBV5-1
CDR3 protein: CASSYRVLSGTGELFF
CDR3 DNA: TGCGCCAGCAGTTACAGGGTCTTGTCGGGCACCGGGGAGCTGTTTTTT